This TCR beta chain is from a study of vaccination and CD4 T cells after COVID-19. Study summary: The convalescent group had six males, four females, seven Caucasians, two Asians, one multiracial. A median of roughly 72 days (range 14 to 241) separated dose two from the taking of post-vaccine samples. The study, taken as a whole, reports: A nonsignificant median increase from 21 to 38 SARS-CoV-2-reactive clonotypes was observed.

V was pared by 2 bases and J by 7 bases, with 9 bases between. The CDR3 length is 13 residues. Germline CDR1 is SGHTA and CDR2 is FQGNSA. This clonotype was counted once. The antigen remains undetermined. TCRdb re-called the PCR reads through MiXCR, storing one row per CDR3 protein. The sample holds roughly 25,000 distinct CDR3 sequences, roughly 51% seen once. This chain links TRBV7-2 with TRBJ2-1; no reliable D call. The TCR comes from a human donor who had recovered from COVID-19. Sequencing used CD4+ T cells from blood, obtained before SARS-CoV-2 vaccination. CDR3 protein: CASSLLSLNEQFF. The CDR3 bases are TGTGCCAGCAGCTTATTGTCCCTTAATGAGCAGTTCTTC.